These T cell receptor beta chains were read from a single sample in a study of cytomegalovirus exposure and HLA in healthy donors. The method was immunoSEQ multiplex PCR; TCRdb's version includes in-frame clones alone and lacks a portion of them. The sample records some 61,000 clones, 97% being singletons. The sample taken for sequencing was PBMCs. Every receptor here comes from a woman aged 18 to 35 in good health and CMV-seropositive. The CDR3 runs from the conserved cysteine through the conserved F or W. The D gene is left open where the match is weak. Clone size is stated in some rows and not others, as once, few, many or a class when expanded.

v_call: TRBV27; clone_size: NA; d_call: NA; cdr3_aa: CASSSPPGSGEKLFF
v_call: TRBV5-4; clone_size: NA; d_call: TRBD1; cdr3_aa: CASSLGDRVSGYGYTF
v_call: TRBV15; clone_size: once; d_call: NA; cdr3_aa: CATSISGTNQPQHF
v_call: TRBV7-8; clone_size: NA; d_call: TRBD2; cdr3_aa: CASSLLAVVAGNPPAEQYF
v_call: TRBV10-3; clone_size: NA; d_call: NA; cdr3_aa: CAIQRDYNEQFF
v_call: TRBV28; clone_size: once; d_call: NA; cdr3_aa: CASRSRYSGGNTEAFF
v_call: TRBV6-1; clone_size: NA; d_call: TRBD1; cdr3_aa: CASSELGGQGAETQYF
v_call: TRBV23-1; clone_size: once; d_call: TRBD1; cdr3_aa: CASSQWRGPELRAEAFF
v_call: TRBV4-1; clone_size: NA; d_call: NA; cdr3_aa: CASSQTFAEPLYNEQFF
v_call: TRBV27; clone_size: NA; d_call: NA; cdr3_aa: CASSWGAGELFF
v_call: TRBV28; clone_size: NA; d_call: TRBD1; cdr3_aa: CAIQRGPGDTQYF
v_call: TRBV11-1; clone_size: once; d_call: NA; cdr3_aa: CASSLGEWTVRGETQYF
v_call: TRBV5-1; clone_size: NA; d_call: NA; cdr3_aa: CASSQVSTVSSYNEQFF
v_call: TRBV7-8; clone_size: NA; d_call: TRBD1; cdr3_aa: CASSIRDRETEAFF
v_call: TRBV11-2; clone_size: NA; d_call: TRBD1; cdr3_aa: CASSLGQSTEAFF
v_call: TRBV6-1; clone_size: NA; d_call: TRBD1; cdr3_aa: CLAGQGYGYTF
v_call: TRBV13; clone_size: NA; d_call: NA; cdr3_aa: CASSLGTELTNYGYTF
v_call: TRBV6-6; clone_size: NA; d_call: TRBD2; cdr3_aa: CASSHYLAGVYNEQFF
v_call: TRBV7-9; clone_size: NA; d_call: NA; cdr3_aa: CASSSLPGSYEQYF
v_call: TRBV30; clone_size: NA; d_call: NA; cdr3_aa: CAWSEQGKNTEAFF
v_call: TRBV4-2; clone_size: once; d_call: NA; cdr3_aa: CASSQDGRNTEAFF
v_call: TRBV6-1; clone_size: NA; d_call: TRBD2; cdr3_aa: CASSALPRTSGSSYNEQFF
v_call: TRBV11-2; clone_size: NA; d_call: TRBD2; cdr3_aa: CASSPLAGSSYNEQFF
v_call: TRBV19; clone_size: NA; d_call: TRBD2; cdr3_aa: CASSIGSVPSGEQETQYF
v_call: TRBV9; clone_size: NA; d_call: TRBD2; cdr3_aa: CASSGPTSGRATSTDTQYF
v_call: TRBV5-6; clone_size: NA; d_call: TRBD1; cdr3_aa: CASSLGQGAGYGYTF
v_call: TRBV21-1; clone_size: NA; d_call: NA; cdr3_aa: CASILADSYNEQFF
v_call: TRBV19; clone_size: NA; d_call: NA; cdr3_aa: CASRPRDTYEQYF
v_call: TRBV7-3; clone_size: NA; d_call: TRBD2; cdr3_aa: CASSLSGLAGRGDTQYF
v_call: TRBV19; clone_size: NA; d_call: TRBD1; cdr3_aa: CASSPTRTGGFYNEQFF
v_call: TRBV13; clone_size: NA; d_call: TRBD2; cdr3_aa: CASSSTGTSGSYEQFF
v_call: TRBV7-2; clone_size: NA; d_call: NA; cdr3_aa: CASSLVGRGVGGTEAFF
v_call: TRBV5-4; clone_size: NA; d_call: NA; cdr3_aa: CASSLGATPSGNTIYF
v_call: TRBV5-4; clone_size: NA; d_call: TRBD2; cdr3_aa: CASSLAGTSETQYF
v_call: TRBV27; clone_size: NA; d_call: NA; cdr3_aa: CASSFRGNEQFF
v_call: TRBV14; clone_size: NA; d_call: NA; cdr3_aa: CASSQDSVQPQHF
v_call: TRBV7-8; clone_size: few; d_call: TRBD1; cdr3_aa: CASSSLDRGGDGYTF
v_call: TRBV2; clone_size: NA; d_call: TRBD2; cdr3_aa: CASSLFLREREQYF
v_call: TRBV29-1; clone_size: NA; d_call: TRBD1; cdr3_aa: CSVSTGANYEQYF
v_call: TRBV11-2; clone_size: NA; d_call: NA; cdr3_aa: CASTLRRGREQYF
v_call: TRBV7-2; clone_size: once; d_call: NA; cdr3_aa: CASSLSSGMGNQPQHF
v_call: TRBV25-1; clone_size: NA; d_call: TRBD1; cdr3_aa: CASSEYRQGADEQYF
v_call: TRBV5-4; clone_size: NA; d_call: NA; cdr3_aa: CASSGTGLGYGYTF
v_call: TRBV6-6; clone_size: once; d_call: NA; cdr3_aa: CASSYFLGSYEQYF
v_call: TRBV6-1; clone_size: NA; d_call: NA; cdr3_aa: CASCVFSSSYEQYF
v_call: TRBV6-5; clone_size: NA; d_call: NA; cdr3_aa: CASSYSRGRADTQYF
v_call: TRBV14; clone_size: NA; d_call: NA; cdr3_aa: CASSQEGGGGSTDTQYF
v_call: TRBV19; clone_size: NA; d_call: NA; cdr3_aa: CASSGGRGGETQYF
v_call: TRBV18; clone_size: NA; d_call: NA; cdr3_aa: CASSPAGVGEQYF
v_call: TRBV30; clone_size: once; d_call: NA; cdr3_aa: CAWGRGGSNQPQHF
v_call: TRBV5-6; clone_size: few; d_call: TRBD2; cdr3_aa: CASSSSGYEQYF
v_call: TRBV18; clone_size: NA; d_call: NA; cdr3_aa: CASSPGGGNTEAFF
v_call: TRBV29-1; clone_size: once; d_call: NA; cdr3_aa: CSVEATTNYGYTF
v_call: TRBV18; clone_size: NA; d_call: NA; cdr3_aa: CASSPPGLKNNEQFF
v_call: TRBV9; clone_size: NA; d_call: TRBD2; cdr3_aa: CASSGGLAGGRSSYNEQFF
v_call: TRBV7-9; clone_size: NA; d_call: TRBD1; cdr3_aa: CATTGTVERAQHF
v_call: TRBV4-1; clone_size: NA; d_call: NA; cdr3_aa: CASSQKPGEQFF
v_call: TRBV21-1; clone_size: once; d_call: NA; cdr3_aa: CASSAGMESNSGNTIYF
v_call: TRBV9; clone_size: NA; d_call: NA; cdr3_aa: CASSPGTSFSYEQYF